This T cell receptor beta chain was sequenced in a study of shared clonotypes between healthy human individuals. About the research overall: The plates for each donor numbered three CD4 naive, three CD4 memory, two CD8 naive and one CD8 memory.

Under the authors' procedure: ImmunoSEQ output lacked quality scores and full-length reads, limiting matched filtering. Repertoires were generated with immunoSEQ multiplex PCR, while TCRdb's copy carries only in-frame clones and drops some. The V and J calls and clone size come from that table; D and trimming were worked out from the DNA. The sample consists of around 2,100,000 clones, about 95% of them appearing once. The CDR3 has 15 amino acids. Germline CDR1 and CDR2: SGDLS and YYNGEE. With 3 bases removed from V and 2 bases from J, the gap between germline ends came to 12 bases. Positive CCR7 selection of CD45RO-negative cells yielded the naive CD8 cells, and terminally differentiated effector memory CD45RA+ cells were excluded. None of the donors, who were healthy HIV-negative adults, had recently had acute infections or vaccinations.

This sequence joins TRBV9 and TRBJ2-1; the D gene is possibly TRBD2 (5 bases). The TCR was taken from a man between 18 and 35 years old in good health. The sample consisted of naive CD8+ T cells sorted from blood. CDR3 residues: CASSASGLTYNEQFF. The CDR3 nucleotides read TGTGCCAGCAGCGCGAGCGGCCTTACCTACAATGAGCAGTTCTTC.